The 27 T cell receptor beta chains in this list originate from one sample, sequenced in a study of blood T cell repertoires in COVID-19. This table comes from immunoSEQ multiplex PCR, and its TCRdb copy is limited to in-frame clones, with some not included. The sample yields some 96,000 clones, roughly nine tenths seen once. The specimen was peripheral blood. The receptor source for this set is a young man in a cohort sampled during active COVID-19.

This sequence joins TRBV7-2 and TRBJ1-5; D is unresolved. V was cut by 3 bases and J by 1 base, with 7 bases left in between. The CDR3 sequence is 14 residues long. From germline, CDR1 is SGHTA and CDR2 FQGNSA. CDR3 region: CASSLAASNQPQHF. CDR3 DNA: TGTGCCAGCAGCTTGGCAGCGAGCAATCAGCCCCAGCATTTT. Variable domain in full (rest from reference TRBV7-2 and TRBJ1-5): GAGVSQSPSNKVTEKGKDVELRCDPISGHTALYWYRQSLGQGLEFLIYFQGNSAPDKSGLPSDRFSAERTGGSVSTLTIQRTQQEDSAVYLCASSLAASNQPQHFGDGTRLSIL.

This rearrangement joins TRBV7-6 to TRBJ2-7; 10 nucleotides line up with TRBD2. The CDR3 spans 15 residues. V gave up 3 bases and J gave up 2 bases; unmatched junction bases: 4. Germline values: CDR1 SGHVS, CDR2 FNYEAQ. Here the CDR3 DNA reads TGTGCCAGCAGCTTGGCTAGCGGGGGCCCCTACGAGCAGTACTTC. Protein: CASSLASGGPYEQYF.

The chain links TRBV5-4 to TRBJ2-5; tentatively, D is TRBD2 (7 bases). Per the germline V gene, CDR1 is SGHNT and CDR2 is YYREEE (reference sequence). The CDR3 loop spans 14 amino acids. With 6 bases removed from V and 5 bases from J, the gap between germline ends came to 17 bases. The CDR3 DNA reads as TGTGCCAGCACCCCCTGGGGGGGCGGGGAGACCCAGTACTTC. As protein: CASTPWGGGETQYF.

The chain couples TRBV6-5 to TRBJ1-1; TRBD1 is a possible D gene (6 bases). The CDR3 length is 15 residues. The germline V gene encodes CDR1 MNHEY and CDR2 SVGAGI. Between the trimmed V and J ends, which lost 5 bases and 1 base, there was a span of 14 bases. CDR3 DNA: TGTGCCAGCAGTACGCCAGGACAGAGGAACACTGAAGCTTTCTTT. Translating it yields CASSTPGQRNTEAFF.

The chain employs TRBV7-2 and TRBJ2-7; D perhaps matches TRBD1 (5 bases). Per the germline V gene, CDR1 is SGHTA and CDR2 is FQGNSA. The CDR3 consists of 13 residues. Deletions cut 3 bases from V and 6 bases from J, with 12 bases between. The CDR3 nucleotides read TGTGCCAGCAGCTTTCATCAGGGATCCGAGCAGTACTTC. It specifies CASSFHQGSEQYF.

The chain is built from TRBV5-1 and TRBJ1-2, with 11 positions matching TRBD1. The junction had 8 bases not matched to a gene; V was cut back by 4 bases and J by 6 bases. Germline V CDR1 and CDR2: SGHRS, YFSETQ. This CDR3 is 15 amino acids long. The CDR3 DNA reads TGCGCCAGCAGCCCCGGACAGGGGGCATTTGATGGCTACACCTTC. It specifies CASSPGQGAFDGYTF.

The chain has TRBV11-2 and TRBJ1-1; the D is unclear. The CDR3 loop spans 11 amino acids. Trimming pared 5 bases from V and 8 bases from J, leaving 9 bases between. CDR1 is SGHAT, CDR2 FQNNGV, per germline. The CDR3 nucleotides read TGTGCCAGCAGCCCATACAAGGAAGCTTTCTTT. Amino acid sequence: CASSPYKEAFF.

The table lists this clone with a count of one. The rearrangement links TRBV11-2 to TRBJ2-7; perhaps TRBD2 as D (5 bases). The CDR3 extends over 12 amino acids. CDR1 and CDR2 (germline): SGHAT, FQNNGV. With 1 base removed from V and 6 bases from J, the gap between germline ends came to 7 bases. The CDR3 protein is CASSLAGSEQYF. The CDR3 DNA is TGTGCCAGCAGCTTAGCGGGGAGCGAGCAGTACTTC.

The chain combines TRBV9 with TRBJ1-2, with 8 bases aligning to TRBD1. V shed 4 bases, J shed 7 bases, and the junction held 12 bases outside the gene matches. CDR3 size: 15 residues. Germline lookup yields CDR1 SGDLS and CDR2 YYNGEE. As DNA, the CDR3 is TGTGCCAGCAGCACGGCCGTTGGACAGGGAATTGGCTACACCTTC. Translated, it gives CASSTAVGQGIGYTF.

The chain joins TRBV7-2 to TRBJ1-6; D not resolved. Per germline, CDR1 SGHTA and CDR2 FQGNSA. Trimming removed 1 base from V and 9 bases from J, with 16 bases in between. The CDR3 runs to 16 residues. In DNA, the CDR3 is TGTGCCAGCAGCTTAGGTAGTCGGGGTCTAGGTTCACCCCTCCACTTT. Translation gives CASSLGSRGLGSPLHF. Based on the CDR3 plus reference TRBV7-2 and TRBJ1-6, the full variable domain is GAGVSQSPSNKVTEKGKDVELRCDPISGHTALYWYRQSLGQGLEFLIYFQGNSAPDKSGLPSDRFSAERTGGSVSTLTIQRTQQEDSAVYLCASSLGSRGLGSPLHFGNGTRLTVT.

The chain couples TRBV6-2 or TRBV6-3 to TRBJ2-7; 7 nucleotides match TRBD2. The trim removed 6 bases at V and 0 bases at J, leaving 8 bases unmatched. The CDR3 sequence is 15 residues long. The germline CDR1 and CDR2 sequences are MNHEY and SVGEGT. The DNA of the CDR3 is TGTGCCAGCAGCCTAGGACTAGTCGGCTCCTACGAGCAGTACTTC. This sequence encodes CASSLGLVGSYEQYF.

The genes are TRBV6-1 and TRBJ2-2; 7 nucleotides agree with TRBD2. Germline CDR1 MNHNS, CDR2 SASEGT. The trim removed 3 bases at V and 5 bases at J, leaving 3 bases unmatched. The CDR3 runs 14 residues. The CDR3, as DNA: TGTGCCAGCAGTGAGCTGCGGGGGACCGGGGAGCTGTTTTTT. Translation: CASSELRGTGELFF.

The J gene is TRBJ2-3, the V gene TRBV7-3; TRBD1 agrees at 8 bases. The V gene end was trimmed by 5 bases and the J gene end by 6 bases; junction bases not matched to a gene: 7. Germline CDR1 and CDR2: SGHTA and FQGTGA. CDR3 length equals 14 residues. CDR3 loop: CASSPTGGGDTQYF. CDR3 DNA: TGTGCCAGCAGCCCCACAGGGGGTGGGGATACGCAGTATTTT.

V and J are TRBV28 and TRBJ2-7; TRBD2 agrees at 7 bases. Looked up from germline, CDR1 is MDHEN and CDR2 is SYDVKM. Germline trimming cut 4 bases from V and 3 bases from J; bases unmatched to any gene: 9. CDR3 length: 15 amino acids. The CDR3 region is CASSSARLADYEQYF. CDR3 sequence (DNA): TGTGCCAGCAGTTCCGCAAGACTAGCAGACTACGAGCAGTACTTC.

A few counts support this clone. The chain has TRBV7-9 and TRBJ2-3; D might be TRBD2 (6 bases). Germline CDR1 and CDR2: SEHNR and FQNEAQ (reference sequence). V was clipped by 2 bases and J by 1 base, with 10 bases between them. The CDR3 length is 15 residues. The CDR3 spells CASSLTGVGTDTQYF. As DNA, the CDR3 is TGTGCCAGCAGCTTAACGGGGGTGGGCACAGATACGCAGTATTTT.

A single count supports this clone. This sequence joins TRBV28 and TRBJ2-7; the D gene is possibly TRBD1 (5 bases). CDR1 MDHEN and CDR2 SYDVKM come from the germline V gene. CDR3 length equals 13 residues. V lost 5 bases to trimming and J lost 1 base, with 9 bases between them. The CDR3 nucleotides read TGTGCCAGCAGTCGACAGAGATCCTACGAGCAGTACTTC. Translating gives CASSRQRSYEQYF.

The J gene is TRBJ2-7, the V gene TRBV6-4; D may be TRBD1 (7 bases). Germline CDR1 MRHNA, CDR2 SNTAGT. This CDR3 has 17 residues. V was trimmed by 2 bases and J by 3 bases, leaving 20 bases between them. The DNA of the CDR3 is TGTGCCAGCAGTGACGTCGCACAATCAGGGGGGATCTACGAGCAGTACTTC. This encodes CASSDVAQSGGIYEQYF.

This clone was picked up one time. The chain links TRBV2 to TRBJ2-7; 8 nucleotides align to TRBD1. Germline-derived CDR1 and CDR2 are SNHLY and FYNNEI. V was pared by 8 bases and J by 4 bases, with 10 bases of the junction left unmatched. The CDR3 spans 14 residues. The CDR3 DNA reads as TGTGCCAGCCTACCCGACAGGGGATTATACGAGCAGTACTTC. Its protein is CASLPDRGLYEQYF.

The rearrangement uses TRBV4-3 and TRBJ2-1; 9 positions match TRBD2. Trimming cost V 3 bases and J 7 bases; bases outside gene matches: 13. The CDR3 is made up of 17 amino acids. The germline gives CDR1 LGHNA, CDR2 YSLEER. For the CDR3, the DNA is TGCGCCAGCAGCCAGCGAGTTACCGGACTAGCGATGAATGAGCAGTTCTTC. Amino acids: CASSQRVTGLAMNEQFF.

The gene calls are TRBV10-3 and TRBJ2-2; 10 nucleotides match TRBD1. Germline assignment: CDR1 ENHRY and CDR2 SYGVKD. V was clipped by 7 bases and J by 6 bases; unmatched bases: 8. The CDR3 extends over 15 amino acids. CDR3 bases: TGTGCCATCACCTCGACAGGGGGCAGCGCCGGGGAGCTGTTTTTT. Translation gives CAITSTGGSAGELFF.

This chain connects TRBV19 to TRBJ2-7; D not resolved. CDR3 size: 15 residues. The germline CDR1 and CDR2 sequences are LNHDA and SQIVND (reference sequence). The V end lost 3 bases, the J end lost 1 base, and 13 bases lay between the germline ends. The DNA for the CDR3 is TGTGCCAGTAGTATGTACCCAGGAACTTCCTACGAGCAGTACTTC. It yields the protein CASSMYPGTSYEQYF.

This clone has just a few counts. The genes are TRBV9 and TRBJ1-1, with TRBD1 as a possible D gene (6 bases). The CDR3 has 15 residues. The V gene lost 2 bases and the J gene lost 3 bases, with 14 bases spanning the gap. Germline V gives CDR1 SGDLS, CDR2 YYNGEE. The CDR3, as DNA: TGTGCCAGCAGCGTTTCGTCCCACAGGGACACTGAAGCTTTCTTT. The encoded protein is CASSVSSHRDTEAFF.

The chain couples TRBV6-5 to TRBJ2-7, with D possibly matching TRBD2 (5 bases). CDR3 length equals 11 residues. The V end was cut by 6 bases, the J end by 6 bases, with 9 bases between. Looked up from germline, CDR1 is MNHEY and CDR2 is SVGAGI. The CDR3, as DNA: TGTGCCAGCAGCCAACGGGGCGAGCAGTACTTC. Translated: CASSQRGEQYF.

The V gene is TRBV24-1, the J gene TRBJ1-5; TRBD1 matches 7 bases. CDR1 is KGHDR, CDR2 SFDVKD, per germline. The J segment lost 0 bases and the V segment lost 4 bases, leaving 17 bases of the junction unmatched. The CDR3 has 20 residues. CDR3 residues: CATSDRTGQGGIYSNQPQHF. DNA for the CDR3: TGTGCCACCAGTGACCGGACAGGTCAAGGCGGGATCTATAGCAATCAGCCCCAGCATTTT.

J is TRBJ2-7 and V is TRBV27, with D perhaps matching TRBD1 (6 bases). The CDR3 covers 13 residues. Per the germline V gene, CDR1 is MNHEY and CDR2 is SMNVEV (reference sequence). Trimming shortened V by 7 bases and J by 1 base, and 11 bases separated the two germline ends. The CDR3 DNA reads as TGTGCCAGCACACCACAGGGTTCCTACGAGCAGTACTTC. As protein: CASTPQGSYEQYF.

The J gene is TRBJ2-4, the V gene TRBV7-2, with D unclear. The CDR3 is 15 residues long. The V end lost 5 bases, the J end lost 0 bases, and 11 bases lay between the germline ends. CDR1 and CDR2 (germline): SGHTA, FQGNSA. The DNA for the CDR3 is TGTGCCAGCAGCCCGCAGGAACTAGCCAAAAACATTCAGTACTTC. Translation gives CASSPQELAKNIQYF.

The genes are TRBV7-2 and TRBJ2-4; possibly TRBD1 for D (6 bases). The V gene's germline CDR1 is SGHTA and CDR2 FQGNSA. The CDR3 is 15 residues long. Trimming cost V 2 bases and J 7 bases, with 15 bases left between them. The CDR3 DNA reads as TGTGCCAGCAGCTTAAGTTGGGGTAGGGGGAACATTCAGTACTTC. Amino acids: CASSLSWGRGNIQYF.